The next 24 T cell receptor beta chains were all read from a single sample in a study of T cell responses to AZD1222 COVID-19 vaccine. Assay used: immunoSEQ multiplex PCR; TCRdb lists only in-frame clones, some missing. The sample shows about 120,000 clones, roughly 90% of them seen only once. Specimen: peripheral blood, collected on day 0 of AZD1222 vaccination. All receptors derive from an adult in good health.

This clone was observed a few times. V and J are TRBV11-2 and TRBJ1-6; 10 nucleotides line up with TRBD1. Germline assignment: CDR1 SGHAT and CDR2 FQNNGV. After removal of 8 bases from V and 14 bases from J, the junction contained 9 bases not matched to a gene. CDR3 size: 13 residues. This CDR3 is CASQGQGTSTLHF. In nucleotides, the CDR3 is TGTGCCAGCCAGGGACAGGGGACATCTACCCTCCACTTT. The whole variable domain, filled in from reference TRBV11-2 and TRBJ1-6, reads EAGVAQSPRYKIIEKRQSVAFWCNPISGHATLYWYQQILGQGPKLLIQFQNNGVVDDSQLPKDRFSAERLKGVDSTLKIQPAKLEDSAVYLCASQGQGTSTLHFGNGTRLTVT.

V and J are TRBV6-5 and TRBJ1-2; TRBD1 matches at 9 bases. The CDR3 is made up of 13 amino acids. Germline assignment: CDR1 MNHEY and CDR2 SVGAGI. V lost 6 bases, J lost 8 bases, and 7 bases stayed unmatched. CDR3 in DNA: TGTGCCAGCAGCATAGGACAGGGGTACGGCTACACCTTC. Amino acid sequence: CASSIGQGYGYTF.

This clone was picked up a small number of times. J is TRBJ2-7 and V is TRBV2; unclear D gene. V was pared by 4 bases and J by 0 bases, with 7 bases between. In germline, CDR1 is SNHLY, CDR2 FYNNEI. The CDR3 has 13 residues. The DNA for the CDR3 is TGTGCCAGCAGTGCCTCCTTCTCCTACGAGCAGTACTTC. Translating gives CASSASFSYEQYF.

The CDR3 sequence: CAIRGQGETQYF. The CDR3 coding sequence is TGTGCCATCAGAGGCCAAGGGGAGACCCAGTACTTC. The chain employs TRBV10-3 and TRBJ2-5; D unclear. The germline V and J ends were trimmed by 6 bases and 5 bases, with 10 bases remaining between them. The CDR3 loop spans 12 amino acids. Germline-derived CDR1 and CDR2 are ENHRY and SYGVKD.

For the CDR3, the DNA is TGTGCCAGCAGCCAAGACGGTCTAAGCGGGGGGGCCCTATGGACAGATACGCAGTATTTT. Translation gives CASSQDGLSGGALWTDTQYF. The rearrangement uses TRBV3-1 (or the pseudogene TRBV3-2) and TRBJ2-3, with 10 bases matching TRBD2. J lost 3 bases, V lost 0 bases, and 15 bases had no gene match. This CDR3 is 20 amino acids long. CDR1 and CDR2 (germline): LGHDT, YNNKEL (reference sequence).

This sequence joins TRBV12-5 and TRBJ1-3; no firm D call. V was trimmed by 2 bases and J by 0 bases, leaving 17 bases between them. The CDR3 runs 18 residues. The V gene's germline CDR1 is LGHNT and CDR2 FRNRAP. The CDR3 here is CASGLTPGRRLSGNTIYF. The CDR3 bases are TGTGCTAGTGGTTTGACCCCCGGACGGAGACTCTCTGGAAACACCATATATTTT. Full variable domain (missing parts from reference TRBV12-5 and TRBJ1-3): DARVTQTPRHKVTEMGQEVTMRCQPILGHNTVFWYRQTMMQGLELLAYFRNRAPLDDSGMPKDRFSAEMPDATLATLKIQPSEPRDSAVYFCASGLTPGRRLSGNTIYFGEGSWLTVV.

V and J are TRBV6-2 or TRBV6-3 and TRBJ1-2; 8 bases align to TRBD1. In germline, CDR1 is MNHEY, CDR2 SVGEGT. Trimming cost V 5 bases and J 5 bases; bases outside gene matches: 10. The CDR3 sequence is 15 residues long. The CDR3 DNA reads TGTGCCAGCAGTATAACCGGGACAGGTGCTTATGGCTACACCTTC. This sequence encodes CASSITGTGAYGYTF.

The chain recombines TRBV4-1 with TRBJ2-5, with TRBD2 matching over 11 bases. The V segment lost 0 bases and the J segment 1 base; nucleotides outside the gene matches: 4. This CDR3 contains 17 residues. Germline values: CDR1 MGHRA, CDR2 YSYEKL. The CDR3 DNA reads as TGCGCCAGCAGCCAAGATCCTAGCGGGGGGCCCCAAGAGACCCAGTACTTC. The encoded protein is CASSQDPSGGPQETQYF.

The chain carries TRBV5-1 and TRBJ2-7; TRBD2 agrees at 9 bases. The CDR3 runs 13 residues. V lost 8 bases and J lost 1; bases outside the gene matches: 4. Germline assignment: CDR1 SGHRS and CDR2 YFSETQ. This CDR3 is CASRLAESYEQYF. CDR3 bases: TGCGCCAGTAGACTAGCGGAATCCTACGAGCAGTACTTC.

The CDR3 region is CASSWGQGNTEAFF. The CDR3 bases are TGTGCCAGCAGCTGGGGACAGGGGAACACTGAAGCTTTCTTT. This chain joins TRBV5-8 and TRBJ1-1; TRBD1 aligns across 9 bases. In germline, CDR1 is SGHTS, CDR2 YDEGEE. This CDR3 has 14 residues. V lost 3 bases to trimming and J lost 1 base; unmatched junction nucleotides: 1. The whole variable domain, filled in from reference TRBV5-8 and TRBJ1-1, reads EAGVTQSPTHLIKTRGQQATLRCSPISGHTSVYWYQQALGLGLQFLLWYDEGEERNRGNFPPRFSGRQFPNYSSELNVNALELEDSALYLCASSWGQGNTEAFFGQGTRLTVV.

This clone was observed once. The rearrangement uses TRBV5-5 and TRBJ2-3, with a weak D call TRBD2 (7 bases). Trimming left V 0 bases short and J 0 bases short, with 11 bases between. This CDR3 is 16 amino acids long. CDR1 and CDR2 (germline): SGHKS, YYEKEE (reference sequence). CDR3 residues: CASSLAGGLSTDTQYF. The CDR3 region has the DNA TGTGCCAGCAGCTTGGCGGGGGGCCTGAGCACAGATACGCAGTATTTT.

The chain combines TRBV2 with TRBJ1-1, with D possibly being TRBD1 (6 bases). Germline V gene sequence: CDR1 SNHLY, CDR2 FYNNEI. Trimming cost V 5 bases and J 7 bases, with 11 bases left between them. CDR3 length: 12 amino acids. As DNA, the CDR3 is TGTGCCAGCAGTTCGGACAGACGTGAAGCTTTCTTT. The encoded protein is CASSSDRREAFF.

This clone was seen a handful of times. J is TRBJ2-5 and V is TRBV12-5; TRBD1 is a possible D gene (6 bases). Per germline, CDR1 LGHNT and CDR2 FRNRAP. The CDR3 is 15 amino acids. Trimming pared 6 bases from V and 4 bases from J, leaving 18 bases between. In DNA form, the CDR3 reads TGTGCTAGTGGCTTAACCACAGGGTGGGTAGAGACCCAGTACTTC. Translation: CASGLTTGWVETQYF.

This clone was observed a single time. This chain joins TRBV7-6 and TRBJ2-7; no clear D gene. Per the germline V gene, CDR1 is SGHVS and CDR2 is FNYEAQ. Trimming cost V 7 bases and J 0 bases, with 16 bases left between them. This CDR3 has 15 amino acids. The CDR3 DNA sequence: TGTGCCAGCACCAAGTCGGCGGAAAGCTCCTACGAGCAGTACTTC. Translating gives CASTKSAESSYEQYF.

A few counts support this clone. The chain combines TRBV6-5 with TRBJ1-3, with D unclear. CDR1 is MNHEY and CDR2 is SVGAGI in the germline V gene. The ends were cut back, 7 bases at V and 0 bases at J, with 10 bases in the middle. This CDR3 is 14 amino acids long. The CDR3 DNA sequence: TGTGCCAGCACCGGAAGTTACTCTGGAAACACCATATATTTT. The encoded protein is CASTGSYSGNTIYF.

V and J are TRBV5-1 and TRBJ1-6; a possible D gene is TRBD1 (5 bases). Germline CDR1 reads SGHRS; CDR2 reads YFSETQ. The CDR3 runs 15 residues. The V end was cut by 0 bases, the J end by 10 bases, with 14 bases between. In DNA form, the CDR3 reads TGCGCCAGCAGCTTGGAAATGGGGGTGGTCTCACCCCTCCACTTT. This encodes CASSLEMGVVSPLHF.

V and J are TRBV27 and TRBJ1-2; a possible D gene is TRBD1 (6 bases). Trimming removed 1 base at V and 3 bases at J, with 12 bases between. The CDR3 loop spans 15 amino acids. Germline CDR1 and CDR2: MNHEY and SMNVEV (reference sequence). The CDR3 region is CASSLLGGPDYGYTF. The DNA of the CDR3 is TGTGCCAGCAGTTTATTAGGGGGGCCAGACTATGGCTACACCTTC.

The CDR3 loop is CASSTPQELSGNTIYF. The CDR3 DNA follows: TGTGCCAGCAGCACACCACAGGAGCTCTCTGGAAACACCATATATTTT. This rearrangement joins TRBV13 to TRBJ1-3; D perhaps matches TRBD1 (5 bases). The V end was cut by 5 bases, the J end by 0 bases, with 14 bases between. The CDR3 runs to 16 residues. Germline V gene data show CDR1 as PRHDT and CDR2 as FYEKMQ (reference sequence).

The V gene is TRBV15, the J gene TRBJ1-1, with D hard to call. From germline, CDR1 is LNHNV and CDR2 YYDKDF (reference sequence). The V end was cut by 5 bases, the J end by 2 bases, with 9 bases between. The CDR3 loop spans 13 amino acids. The CDR3 DNA is TGTGCCACCAGCGACGGACTTAACACTGAAGCTTTCTTT. It specifies CATSDGLNTEAFF.

The chain uses TRBV19 and TRBJ1-2; no clear D gene. Trimming removed 4 bases at V and 3 bases at J, with 12 bases between. The CDR3 is made up of 14 amino acids. Germline CDR1 and CDR2: LNHDA and SQIVND (reference sequence). The CDR3 sequence is CASSNRQAYYGYTF. CDR3 nucleotide sequence: TGTGCCAGTAGTAATCGGCAGGCCTACTATGGCTACACCTTC. The full variable domain, in which reference TRBV19 and TRBJ1-2 provide the parts outside the CDR3, is DGGITQSPKYLFRKEGQNVTLSCEQNLNHDAMYWYRQDPGQGLRLIYYSQIVNDFQKGDIAEGYSVSREKKESFPLTVTSAQKNPTAFYLCASSNRQAYYGYTFGSGTRLTVV.

The chain couples TRBV3-1 (or the pseudogene TRBV3-2) to TRBJ1-5; a weak D match, TRBD1 (6 bases). The CDR3 spans 18 residues. From germline, CDR1 is LGHDT and CDR2 YNNKEL (reference sequence). V dropped 1 base and J dropped 5 bases, with 21 bases sitting between them. Written as DNA, the CDR3 is TGTGCCAGCAGCCAAGCGGAGAGGTGGGGGCTTTTGTATCAGCCCCAGCATTTT. This gives the protein CASSQAERWGLLYQPQHF.

The V call is TRBV5-6, the J call TRBJ1-2; TRBD1 might be the D (6 bases). The germline V and J ends were trimmed by 0 bases and 3 bases, with 6 bases remaining between them. The germline CDR1 and CDR2 sequences are SGHDT and YYEEEE. This CDR3 has 13 residues. For the CDR3, the DNA is TGTGCCAGCAGCTTGGGACAGGACTATGGCTACACCTTC. Residues: CASSLGQDYGYTF.

The chain recombines TRBV4-2 with TRBJ1-5; tentative D call: TRBD1 (6 bases). V dropped 0 bases and J dropped 7 bases, with 16 bases sitting between them. Germline V CDR1 and CDR2: LGHNA, YNFKEQ. The CDR3 covers 16 residues. The CDR3 bases are TGTGCCAGCAGCCAAGAGGACAGCTCAATAGGACAGCCCCAGCATTTT. The encoded protein is CASSQEDSSIGQPQHF.

CDR3 amino acids: CASSSPGSTEAFF. The CDR3 nucleotides read TGTGCCAGCAGTTCACCAGGGTCCACTGAAGCTTTCTTT. V is TRBV6-5 and J is TRBJ1-1; D possibly corresponds to TRBD1 (5 bases). Germline CDR1 reads MNHEY; CDR2 reads SVGAGI. CDR3 size: 13 residues. Trimming shortened V by 4 bases and J by 4 bases, and 10 bases separated the two germline ends.